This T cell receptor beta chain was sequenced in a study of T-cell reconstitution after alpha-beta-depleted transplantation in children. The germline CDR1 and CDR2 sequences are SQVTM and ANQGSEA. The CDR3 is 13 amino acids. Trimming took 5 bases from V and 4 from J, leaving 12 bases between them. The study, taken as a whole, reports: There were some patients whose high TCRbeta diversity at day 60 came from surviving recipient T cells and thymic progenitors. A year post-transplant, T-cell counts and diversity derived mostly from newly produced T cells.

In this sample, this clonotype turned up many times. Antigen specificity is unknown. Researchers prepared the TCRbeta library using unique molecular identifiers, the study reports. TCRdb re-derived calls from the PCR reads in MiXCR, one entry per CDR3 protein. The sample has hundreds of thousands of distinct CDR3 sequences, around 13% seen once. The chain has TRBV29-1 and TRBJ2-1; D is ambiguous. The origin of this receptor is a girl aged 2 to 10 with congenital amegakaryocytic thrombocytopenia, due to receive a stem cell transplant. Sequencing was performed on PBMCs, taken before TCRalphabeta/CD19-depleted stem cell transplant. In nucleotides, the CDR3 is TGCAGCGTTTTCGAGTGGGGTTACAATGAGCAGTTCTTC. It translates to CSVFEWGYNEQFF.